The rows below give T cell receptor beta chains drawn from one sample of a study of blood T cell repertoires in COVID-19. Produced via immunoSEQ multiplex PCR; TCRdb's table is partial and in-frame only. The repertoire holds about 470,000 clones, with roughly 87% as singletons. The sample taken for sequencing was PBMCs or T cells enriched from blood (not recorded which). The receptors stem from a woman aged 18 to 35 who had recovered from COVID-19. Both conserved end residues are trimmed from each CDR3. The order of the fields is CDR3 protein, J gene, V gene.

CDR3 protein: ASSLDRGVLWNTEAF
J gene: TRBJ1-1
V gene: TRBV7-8

CDR3 protein: ATPGGRGCKNIQY
J gene: TRBJ2-4
V gene: TRBV10-3

CDR3 protein: ASSYSWEFGYT
J gene: TRBJ1-2
V gene: TRBV6-5

CDR3 protein: ASSRDGQANYGYT
J gene: TRBJ1-2
V gene: TRBV4-1

CDR3 protein: ASSLLLTGATYGYT
J gene: TRBJ1-2
V gene: TRBV5-1

CDR3 protein: ASSFNVAGGAGNTIY
J gene: TRBJ1-3
V gene: TRBV28

CDR3 protein: ASRRRQGRYTEAF
J gene: TRBJ1-1
V gene: TRBV28

CDR3 protein: ASSPGGLNTGELF
J gene: TRBJ2-2
V gene: TRBV28

CDR3 protein: AISDPRQGEQY
J gene: TRBJ2-7
V gene: TRBV10-3

CDR3 protein: ASSLTPTGSGYT
J gene: TRBJ1-2
V gene: TRBV11-3

CDR3 protein: ASSSPALQGIGTEAF
J gene: TRBJ1-1
V gene: TRBV7-9

CDR3 protein: ASSSRTDGTGELF
J gene: TRBJ2-2
V gene: TRBV11-2

CDR3 protein: ASSYGTGTDEQF
J gene: TRBJ2-1
V gene: TRBV6-6

CDR3 protein: ASKAGGLQETQY
J gene: TRBJ2-5
V gene: TRBV2

CDR3 protein: ASSPQQWAEAF
J gene: TRBJ1-1
V gene: TRBV12-3/TRBV12-4

CDR3 protein: ASSPGQGADTEAF
J gene: TRBJ1-1
V gene: TRBV6-6

CDR3 protein: ASTSYWSEKLF
J gene: TRBJ1-4
V gene: TRBV12-3/TRBV12-4

CDR3 protein: ASGGGRNTGELF
J gene: TRBJ2-2
V gene: TRBV6-5

CDR3 protein: ASSGLTGEEQY
J gene: TRBJ2-7
V gene: TRBV6-5

CDR3 protein: AFAPGREITDTQY
J gene: TRBJ2-3
V gene: TRBV10-3

CDR3 protein: ASSLQGAEQY
J gene: TRBJ2-7
V gene: TRBV2

CDR3 protein: ASSTSARLTGELF
J gene: TRBJ2-2
V gene: TRBV4-2

CDR3 protein: ASSQRGRGAHNEQF
J gene: TRBJ2-1
V gene: TRBV3-1/TRBV3-2

CDR3 protein: ASRGKGGAGYT
J gene: TRBJ1-2
V gene: TRBV12-3/TRBV12-4

CDR3 protein: ASSASARGLAGPYNEQF
J gene: TRBJ2-1
V gene: TRBV10-2

CDR3 protein: ASSSGQGVENEQF
J gene: TRBJ2-1
V gene: TRBV5-1

CDR3 protein: ASSLVAVSGNQPQH
J gene: TRBJ1-5
V gene: TRBV5-5

CDR3 protein: ASSQGRGELYEQY
J gene: TRBJ2-7
V gene: TRBV3-1/TRBV3-2

CDR3 protein: ASSDPNRDRAYEQY
J gene: TRBJ2-7
V gene: TRBV2

CDR3 protein: ASSLTPGGGVGELF
J gene: TRBJ2-2
V gene: TRBV7-3

CDR3 protein: ASSIPGTQGEAF
J gene: TRBJ1-1
V gene: TRBV19

CDR3 protein: ASSGGTSGDQETQY
J gene: TRBJ2-5
V gene: TRBV9

CDR3 protein: AWSLGSNTEAF
J gene: TRBJ1-1
V gene: TRBV30

CDR3 protein: ASSTGQGESGYT
J gene: TRBJ1-2
V gene: TRBV11-2

CDR3 protein: ASSTQGSASEQY
J gene: TRBJ2-7
V gene: TRBV19

CDR3 protein: ASRQGVTGELF
J gene: TRBJ2-2
V gene: TRBV10-1

CDR3 protein: ASRTQGAGEKLF
J gene: TRBJ1-4
V gene: TRBV5-1

CDR3 protein: ASSQDRQPQH
J gene: TRBJ1-5
V gene: TRBV3-1/TRBV3-2

CDR3 protein: ASSSTSGGAEGTDTQY
J gene: TRBJ2-3
V gene: TRBV5-4

CDR3 protein: ATSDSPEANEQF
J gene: TRBJ2-1
V gene: TRBV24-1

CDR3 protein: ASSQSGGYTEAF
J gene: TRBJ1-1
V gene: TRBV16

CDR3 protein: ASRPLARNTEAF
J gene: TRBJ1-1
V gene: TRBV7-2

CDR3 protein: ASSRDNLGGELF
J gene: TRBJ2-2
V gene: TRBV3-1/TRBV3-2

CDR3 protein: ASSFMGAVAF
J gene: TRBJ1-1
V gene: TRBV2

CDR3 protein: ASSGTGASRPQH
J gene: TRBJ1-5
V gene: TRBV19